This T cell receptor beta chain was sequenced for a study of control samples from healthy donors and cancer patients. This clone was detected only once. V was pared by 5 bases and J by 6 bases, with 6 bases of the junction left unmatched. Germline CDR1 reads SGHTA; CDR2 reads FQGNSA. This CDR3 contains 15 residues. This table comes from immunoSEQ multiplex PCR, and its TCRdb copy is limited to in-frame clones, with some not included. The sample has around 86,000 clones; around 90% are singletons. Sample: PBMCs. This receptor was taken from a woman aged 60-75 years with head and neck cancer. J is TRBJ2-7 and V is TRBV7-2; 14 bases are a match to TRBD2. CDR3 in amino acids: CASSPTSGRAIEQYF. The CDR3 DNA reads as TGTGCCAGCAGCCCGACTAGCGGGAGGGCCATCGAGCAGTACTTC. Full variable domain (remainder filled in from reference TRBV7-2 and TRBJ2-7): GAGVSQSPSNKVTEKGKDVELRCDPISGHTALYWYRQSLGQGLEFLIYFQGNSAPDKSGLPSDRFSAERTGGSVSTLTIQRTQQEDSAVYLCASSPTSGRAIEQYFGPGTRLTVT.